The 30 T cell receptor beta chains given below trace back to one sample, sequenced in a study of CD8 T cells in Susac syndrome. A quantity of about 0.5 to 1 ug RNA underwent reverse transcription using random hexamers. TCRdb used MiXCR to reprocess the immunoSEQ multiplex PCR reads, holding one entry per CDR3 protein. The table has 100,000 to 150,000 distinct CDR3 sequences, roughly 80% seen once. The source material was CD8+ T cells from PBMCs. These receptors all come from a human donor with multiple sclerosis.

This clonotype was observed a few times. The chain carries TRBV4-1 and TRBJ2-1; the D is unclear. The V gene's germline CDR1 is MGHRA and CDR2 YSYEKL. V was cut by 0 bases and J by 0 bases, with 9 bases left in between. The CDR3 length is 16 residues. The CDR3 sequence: CASSQDPLSSYNEQFF. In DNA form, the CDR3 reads TGCGCCAGCAGCCAAGACCCTCTCAGCTCCTACAATGAGCAGTTCTTC.

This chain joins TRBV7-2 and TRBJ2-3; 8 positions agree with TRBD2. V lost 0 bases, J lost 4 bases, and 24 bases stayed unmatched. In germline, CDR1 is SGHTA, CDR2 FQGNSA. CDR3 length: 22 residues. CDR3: CASSLAPSGRAYGRGESDTQYF. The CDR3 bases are TGTGCCAGCAGCTTAGCTCCTTCGGGGCGCGCTTATGGGCGGGGGGAATCAGATACGCAGTATTTT.

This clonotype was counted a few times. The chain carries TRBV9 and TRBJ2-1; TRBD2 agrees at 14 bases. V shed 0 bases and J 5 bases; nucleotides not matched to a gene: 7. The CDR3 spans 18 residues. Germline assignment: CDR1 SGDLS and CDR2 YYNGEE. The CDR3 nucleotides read TGTGCCAGCAGCGTAGGACTAGCGGGAGGGCCGAAGGACAATGAGCAGTTCTTC. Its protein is CASSVGLAGGPKDNEQFF.

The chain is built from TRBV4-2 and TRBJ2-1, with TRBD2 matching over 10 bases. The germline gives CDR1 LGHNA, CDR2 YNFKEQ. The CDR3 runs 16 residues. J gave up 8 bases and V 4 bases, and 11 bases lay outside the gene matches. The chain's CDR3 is CASSLRTSGDNDEQFF. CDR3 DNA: TGTGCCAGCAGCCTAAGGACTAGCGGAGACAACGATGAGCAGTTCTTC.

The CDR3, as DNA: TGTGCCAGCTCACCAGACAACAATCGGGAGACCCAGTACTTC. Translating gives CASSPDNNRETQYF. V and J are TRBV18 and TRBJ2-5, with D unresolved. The CDR3 runs to 14 residues. The V gene lost 2 bases and the J gene lost 5 bases, with 12 bases spanning the gap. CDR1 KGHSH and CDR2 LQKENI come from the germline V gene.

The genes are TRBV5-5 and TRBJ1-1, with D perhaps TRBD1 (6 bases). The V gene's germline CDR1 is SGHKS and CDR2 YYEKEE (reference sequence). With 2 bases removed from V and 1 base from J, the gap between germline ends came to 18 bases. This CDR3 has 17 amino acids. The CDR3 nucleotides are TGTGCCAGCAGCTTCTGGGGGGGGCCAGGCACGAACACTGAAGCTTTCTTT. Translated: CASSFWGGPGTNTEAFF.

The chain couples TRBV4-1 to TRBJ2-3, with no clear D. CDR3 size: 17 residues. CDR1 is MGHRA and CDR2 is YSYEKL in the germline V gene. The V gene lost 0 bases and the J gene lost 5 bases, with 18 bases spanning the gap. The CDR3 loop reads CASSQDLWLSDGDTQYF. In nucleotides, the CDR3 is TGCGCCAGCAGCCAAGATCTTTGGCTCAGTGACGGAGATACGCAGTATTTT.

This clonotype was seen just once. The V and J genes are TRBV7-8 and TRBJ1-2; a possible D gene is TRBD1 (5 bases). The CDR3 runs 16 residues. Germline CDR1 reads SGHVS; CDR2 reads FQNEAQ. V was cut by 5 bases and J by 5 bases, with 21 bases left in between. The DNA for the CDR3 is TGTGCCAGCAGCCTACTAACAGGACGCTCCGAGTATGGCTACACCTTC. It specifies CASSLLTGRSEYGYTF.

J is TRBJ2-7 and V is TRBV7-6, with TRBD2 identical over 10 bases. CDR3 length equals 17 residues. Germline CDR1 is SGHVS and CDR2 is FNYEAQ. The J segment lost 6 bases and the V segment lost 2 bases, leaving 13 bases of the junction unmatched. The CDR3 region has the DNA TGTGCCAGCAGCTTACGGACGTCAGCGGGGGGGCCCCCCGAGCAGTACTTC. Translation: CASSLRTSAGGPPEQYF.

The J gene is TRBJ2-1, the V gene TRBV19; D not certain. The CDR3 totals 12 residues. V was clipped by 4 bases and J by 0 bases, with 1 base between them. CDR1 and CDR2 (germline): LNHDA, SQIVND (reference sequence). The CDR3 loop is CASSNSYNEQFF. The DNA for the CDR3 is TGTGCCAGTAGTAACTCCTACAATGAGCAGTTCTTC.

CDR3 sequence: CSGVAGILEQFF. CDR3 nucleotides: TGCAGTGGTGTAGCGGGAATTCTAGAGCAGTTCTTC. The gene calls are TRBV20-1 and TRBJ2-1; 8 nucleotides match TRBD2. CDR1 DFQATT and CDR2 SNEGSKA come from the germline V gene (reference sequence). The CDR3 runs 12 residues. The V segment lost 7 bases and the J segment 10 bases; nucleotides outside the gene matches: 9.

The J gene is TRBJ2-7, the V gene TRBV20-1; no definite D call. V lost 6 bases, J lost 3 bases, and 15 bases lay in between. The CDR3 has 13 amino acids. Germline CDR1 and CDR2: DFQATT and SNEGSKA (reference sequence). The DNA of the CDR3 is TGCAGTGCCATCTCCCCCCAGTTCTACGAGCAGTACTTC. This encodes CSAISPQFYEQYF.

The CDR3 nucleotides read TGTGCCAGCTGGCAGGGGCGAAACACCGGGGAGCTGTTTTTT. It translates to CASWQGRNTGELFF. V usage is TRBV28 and J usage is TRBJ2-2, with TRBD1 as a possible D gene (6 bases). Deletions cut 8 bases from V and 2 bases from J, with 12 bases between. CDR1 and CDR2 from the germline V gene are MDHEN and SYDVKM. The CDR3 is 14 amino acids.

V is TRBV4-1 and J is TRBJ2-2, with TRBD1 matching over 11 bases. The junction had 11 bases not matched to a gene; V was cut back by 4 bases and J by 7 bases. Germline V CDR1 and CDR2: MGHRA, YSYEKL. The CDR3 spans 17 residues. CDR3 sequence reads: CASSPQNGQGAGGELFF. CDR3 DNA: TGCGCCAGCAGCCCACAGAACGGACAGGGGGCGGGCGGGGAGCTGTTTTTT.

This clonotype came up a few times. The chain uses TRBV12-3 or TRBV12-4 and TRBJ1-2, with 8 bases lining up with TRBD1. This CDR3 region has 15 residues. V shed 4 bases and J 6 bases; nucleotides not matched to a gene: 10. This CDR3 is CASSSMDRAIDGYTF. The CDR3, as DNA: TGTGCCAGCAGTTCGATGGACAGGGCAATTGATGGCTACACCTTC.

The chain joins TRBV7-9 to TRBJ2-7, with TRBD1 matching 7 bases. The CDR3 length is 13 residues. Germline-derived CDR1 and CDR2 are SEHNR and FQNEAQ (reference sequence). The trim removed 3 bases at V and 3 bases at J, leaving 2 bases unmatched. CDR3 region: CASSLGQFYEQYF. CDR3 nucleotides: TGTGCCAGCAGCTTGGGACAGTTCTACGAGCAGTACTTC. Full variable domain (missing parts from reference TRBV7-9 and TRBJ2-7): DTGVSQNPRHKITKRGQNVTFRCDPISEHNRLYWYRQTLGQGPEFLTYFQNEAQLEKSRLLSDRFSAERPKGSFSTLEIQRTEQGDSAMYLCASSLGQFYEQYFGPGTRLTVT.

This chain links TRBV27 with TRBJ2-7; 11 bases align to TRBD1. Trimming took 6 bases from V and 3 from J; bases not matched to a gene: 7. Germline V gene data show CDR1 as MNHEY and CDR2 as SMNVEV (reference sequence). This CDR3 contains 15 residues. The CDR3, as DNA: TGTGCCAGCAGCCTGATCGGGACAGGGGGCTACGAGCAGTACTTC. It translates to CASSLIGTGGYEQYF.

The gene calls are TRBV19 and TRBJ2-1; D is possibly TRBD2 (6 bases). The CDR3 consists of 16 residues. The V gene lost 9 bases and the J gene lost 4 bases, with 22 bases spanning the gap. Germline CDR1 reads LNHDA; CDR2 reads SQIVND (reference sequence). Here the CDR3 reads CASRGWGGQRYNEQFF. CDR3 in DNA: TGTGCCAGCCGGGGGTGGGGAGGCCAACGATACAATGAGCAGTTCTTC.

DNA for the CDR3: TGTGCCACCAGTACTCCGGGACAGGGACATCAGCCCCAGCATTTT. It specifies CATSTPGQGHQPQHF. This chain joins TRBV24-1 and TRBJ1-5; TRBD1 aligns across 9 bases. J was trimmed by 5 bases and V by 6 bases; bases with no gene match: 7. Germline CDR1 is KGHDR and CDR2 is SFDVKD. This CDR3 comprises 15 residues.

CDR3 coding DNA: TGTGCCAGCAGCTTAGCGGGGACTGAAAGCTCCTACAATGAGCAGTTCTTC. This gives the protein CASSLAGTESSYNEQFF. The chain has TRBV7-9 and TRBJ2-1, with D perhaps TRBD2 (6 bases). Deletions cut 0 bases from V and 0 bases from J, with 12 bases between. Germline CDR1 is SEHNR and CDR2 is FQNEAQ (reference sequence). The CDR3 has 17 residues. The full variable domain, its missing parts supplied by reference TRBV7-9 and TRBJ2-1, is DTGVSQNPRHKITKRGQNVTFRCDPISEHNRLYWYRQTLGQGPEFLTYFQNEAQLEKSRLLSDRFSAERPKGSFSTLEIQRTEQGDSAMYLCASSLAGTESSYNEQFFGPGTRLTVL.

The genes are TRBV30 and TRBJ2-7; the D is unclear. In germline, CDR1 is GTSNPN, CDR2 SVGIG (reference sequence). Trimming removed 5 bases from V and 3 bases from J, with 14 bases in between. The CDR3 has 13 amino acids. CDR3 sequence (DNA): TGTGCCTGGGACAACGGATACAACTACGAGCAGTACTTC. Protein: CAWDNGYNYEQYF. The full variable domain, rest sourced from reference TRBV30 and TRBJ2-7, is SQTIHQWPATLVQPVGSPLSLECTVEGTSNPNLYWYRQAAGRGLQLLFYSVGIGQISSEVPQNLSASRPQDRQFILSSKKLLLSDSGFYLCAWDNGYNYEQYFGPGTRLTVT.

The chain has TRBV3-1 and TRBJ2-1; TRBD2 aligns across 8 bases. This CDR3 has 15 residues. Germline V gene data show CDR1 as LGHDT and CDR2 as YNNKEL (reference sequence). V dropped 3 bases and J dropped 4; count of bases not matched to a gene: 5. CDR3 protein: CASSHLSGGYNEQFF. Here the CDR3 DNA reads TGTGCCAGCAGCCACTTATCGGGGGGGTACAATGAGCAGTTCTTC.

CDR3 coding DNA: TGTGCCAGCAGTTTGGGGGGATGGAACACTGAAGCTTTCTTT. Translating gives CASSLGGWNTEAFF. The gene calls are TRBV27 and TRBJ1-1, with D maybe TRBD1 (5 bases). CDR3 length equals 14 residues. CDR1 MNHEY and CDR2 SMNVEV come from the germline V gene (reference sequence). The V gene lost 3 bases and the J gene lost 1 base, with 9 bases spanning the gap.

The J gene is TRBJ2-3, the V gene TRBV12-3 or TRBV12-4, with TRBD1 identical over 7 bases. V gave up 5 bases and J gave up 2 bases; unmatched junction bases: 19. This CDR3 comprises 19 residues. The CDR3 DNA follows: TGTGCCAGCAGTCTATTGGGACGAACCGGGACAGAGGACACAGATACGCAGTATTTT. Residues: CASSLLGRTGTEDTDTQYF.

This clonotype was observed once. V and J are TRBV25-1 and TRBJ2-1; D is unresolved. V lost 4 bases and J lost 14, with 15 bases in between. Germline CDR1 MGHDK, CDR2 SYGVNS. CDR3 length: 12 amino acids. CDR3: CASSGNHPRKFF. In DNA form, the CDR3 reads TGTGCCAGCAGTGGCAACCATCCTCGGAAGTTCTTC.

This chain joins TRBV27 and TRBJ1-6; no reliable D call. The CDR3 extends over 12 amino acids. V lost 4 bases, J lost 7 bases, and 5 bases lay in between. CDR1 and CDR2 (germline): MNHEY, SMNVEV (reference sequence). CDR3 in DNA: TGTGCCAGCAGTTGGTGGAATTCACCCCTCCACTTT. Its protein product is CASSWWNSPLHF.

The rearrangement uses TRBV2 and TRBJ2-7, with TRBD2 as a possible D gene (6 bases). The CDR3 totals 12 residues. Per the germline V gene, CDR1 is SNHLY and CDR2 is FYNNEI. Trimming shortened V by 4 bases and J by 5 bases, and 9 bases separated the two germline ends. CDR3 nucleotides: TGTGCCAGCAGTGGCGGGGTGAACGAGCAGTACTTC. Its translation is CASSGGVNEQYF.

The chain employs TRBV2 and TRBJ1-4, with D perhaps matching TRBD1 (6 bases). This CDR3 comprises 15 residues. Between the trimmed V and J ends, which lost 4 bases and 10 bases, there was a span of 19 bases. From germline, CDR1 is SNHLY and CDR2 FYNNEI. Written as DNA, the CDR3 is TGTGCCAGCAGTGCTGGGGGCGTGATGGACGTAAAACTGTTTTTT. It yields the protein CASSAGGVMDVKLFF.

CDR3 sequence (DNA): TGTGCCAGCAGCTTAGCGGGGGCCCGGCAGCCCCAGCATTTT. It codes for CASSLAGARQPQHF. This chain connects TRBV7-9 to TRBJ1-5, with D perhaps TRBD1 (6 bases). This CDR3 contains 14 residues. Germline V gene data show CDR1 as SEHNR and CDR2 as FQNEAQ (reference sequence). Trimming left V 0 bases short and J 7 bases short, with 10 bases between.

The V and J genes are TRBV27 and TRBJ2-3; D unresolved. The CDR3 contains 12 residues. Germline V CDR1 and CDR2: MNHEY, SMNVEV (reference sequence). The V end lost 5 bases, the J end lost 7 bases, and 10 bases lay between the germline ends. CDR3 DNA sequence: TGTGCCAGCAGTGCGACCCCGAATACGCAGTATTTT. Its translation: CASSATPNTQYF.